The 25 T cell receptor beta chains below all came from one sample that was sequenced in a study of T-cell reconstitution after alpha-beta-depleted transplantation in children. Unique molecular identifiers were used to barcode this TCRbeta library. TCRdb analysed the PCR reads with MiXCR anew, one entry per CDR3 protein. Among about 200,000 distinct CDR3 sequences listed, roughly 15% were seen once. Material: PBMCs from the stem cell graft donor, obtained from the stem cell graft. Receptors originate from a human donor who donated a stem cell graft to a child with acute lymphoblastic leukemia.

The CDR3 DNA sequence: TGTGCCAGTAGTATAGGGCAAGCGGGAGGAATTTTGATGTGGACCAAAAACATTCAGTACTTC. This translates into CASSIGQAGGILMWTKNIQYF. The rearrangement uses TRBV19 and TRBJ2-4; TRBD2 aligns across 9 bases. Germline V lookup: CDR1 LNHDA, CDR2 SQIVND (reference sequence). Trimming at V came to 1 base and at J to 2 bases, leaving 18 bases not matched to a gene. This CDR3 is 21 amino acids long.

This clonotype was observed many times. The chain joins TRBV9 to TRBJ1-2; 8 bases map to TRBD1. The CDR3 totals 15 residues. CDR1 and CDR2 (germline): SGDLS, YYNGEE. V lost 5 bases to trimming and J lost 4 bases; unmatched junction nucleotides: 10. The CDR3 coding sequence is TGTGCCAGCAGTGGCCAGGGGGCTAGTGTCTATGGCTACACCTTC. Translating gives CASSGQGASVYGYTF.

This clonotype was observed at least ten times. The chain has TRBV6-1 and TRBJ1-1, with unresolved D. The CDR3 runs 10 residues. CDR1 and CDR2 from the germline V gene are MNHNS and SASEGT. Trimming took 6 bases from V and 7 from J, leaving 6 bases between them. CDR3 coding DNA: TGTGCCAGCAGCAGGCTTGAAGCTTTCTTT. It is translated as CASSRLEAFF.

This clonotype was observed a few times. The CDR3 sequence: CASSAAGGRANTEAFF. CDR3 DNA: TGCGCCAGCAGCGCGGCTGGGGGGCGAGCGAACACTGAAGCTTTCTTT. The genes are TRBV5-1 and TRBJ1-1, with D possibly matching TRBD1 (6 bases). CDR1 and CDR2 (germline): SGHRS, YFSETQ. The CDR3 totals 16 residues. Trimming took off 4 bases at V and 1 base at J, with 17 bases between the two ends.

This clonotype was seen ten or more times. J is TRBJ1-1 and V is TRBV5-1; D perhaps matches TRBD1 (5 bases). This CDR3 contains 14 residues. The ends were cut back, 2 bases at V and 2 bases at J, with 10 bases in the middle. Looked up from germline, CDR1 is SGHRS and CDR2 is YFSETQ. Here the CDR3 DNA reads TGCGCCAGCAGCTTCGGACAACCCAACACTGAAGCTTTCTTT. Its translation: CASSFGQPNTEAFF.

This clonotype came up many times. The chain uses TRBV4-1 and TRBJ2-3; D call uncertain. CDR1 is MGHRA and CDR2 is YSYEKL in the germline V gene. The CDR3 is 16 residues long. Trimming took 0 bases from V and 1 from J, leaving 11 bases between them. The CDR3, as DNA: TGCGCCAGCAGCCAAGATAGGCGACTCGGCACAGATACGCAGTATTTT. Amino acid sequence: CASSQDRRLGTDTQYF.

This clonotype was seen ten or more times. The chain carries TRBV29-1 and TRBJ2-3, with 7 bases fitting TRBD2. Germline CDR1 reads SQVTM; CDR2 reads ANQGSEA. This CDR3 is 12 amino acids long. With V trimmed by 7 bases and J by 0 bases, 1 base remained unmatched. The chain's CDR3 is CSEAGSTDTQYF. The DNA for the CDR3 is TGCAGCGAAGCGGGAAGCACAGATACGCAGTATTTT.

This clonotype was seen many times. This chain uses TRBV10-3 with TRBJ2-3; D unresolved. The CDR3 is made up of 15 amino acids. Per germline, CDR1 ENHRY and CDR2 SYGVKD. Trimming pared 0 bases from V and 0 bases from J, leaving 7 bases between. The CDR3, as DNA: TGTGCCATCAGTGAGTCACCGGCTAGCACAGATACGCAGTATTTT. Residues: CAISESPASTDTQYF.

This clonotype appeared many times. This chain joins TRBV11-2 and TRBJ2-7, with 7 nucleotides matching TRBD1. Germline V gene lookup returns CDR1 SGHAT and CDR2 FQNNGV. The CDR3 spans 12 residues. V lost 5 bases and J lost 6; bases outside the gene matches: 4. The CDR3 loop reads CASSATGTEQYF. In DNA form, the CDR3 reads TGTGCCAGCAGCGCGACAGGGACCGAGCAGTACTTC.

This clonotype was found many times. This chain uses TRBV20-1 with TRBJ2-5; D remains unclear. Per germline, CDR1 DFQATT and CDR2 SNEGSKA (reference sequence). This CDR3 comprises 13 residues. Trimming took off 3 bases at V and 6 bases at J, with 14 bases between the two ends. DNA for the CDR3: TGCAGTGCTAGCCTGGGAAACTGGAAGACCCAGTACTTC. It translates to CSASLGNWKTQYF.

This clonotype was seen many times. V usage is TRBV4-1 and J usage is TRBJ2-1; 10 bases are a match to TRBD2. With 3 bases clipped from V and 5 bases from J, the junction kept 4 bases outside the gene matches. This CDR3 spans 15 amino acids. Germline CDR1 is MGHRA and CDR2 is YSYEKL. The CDR3 DNA follows: TGCGCCAGCAGCCAGCCCACTAGCGGGGACAATGAGCAGTTCTTC. Amino acids: CASSQPTSGDNEQFF.

In its sample, this clonotype was seen once. J is TRBJ2-5 and V is TRBV10-3; D is ambiguous. Trimming removed 7 bases at V and 1 base at J, with 10 bases between. Germline CDR1 reads ENHRY; CDR2 reads SYGVKD. The CDR3 length is 13 residues. CDR3 sequence: CAITDALQETQYF. DNA of the CDR3: TGTGCCATCACGGACGCCCTCCAAGAGACCCAGTACTTC.

The chain combines TRBV12-3 or TRBV12-4 with TRBJ2-7; 12 bases match TRBD2. V trimming: 4 bases; J trimming: 1 base; junction bases outside the gene matches: 8. This CDR3 is 17 amino acids long. The CDR3 is CASSSARTSGTSYEQYF. The CDR3 DNA is TGTGCCAGCAGTTCGGCGCGGACTAGCGGGACGTCCTACGAGCAGTACTTC.

Of note for this clonotype: A much more abundant neighbour one base away suggests this may be a read error. This chain links TRBV27 with TRBJ2-7, with a possible D match to TRBD2 (5 bases). The CDR3 spans 14 residues. Trimming took 11 bases from V and 6 from J, leaving 23 bases between them. The V gene's germline CDR1 is MNHEY and CDR2 SMNVEV (reference sequence). DNA of the CDR3: TGTGCCTCAGCGATGGGGAGCCCTCCGCGCGAGCAGTACTTC. Translation gives CASAMGSPPREQYF.

This clonotype has more than one count but fewer than ten. The genes are TRBV30 and TRBJ1-1, with D perhaps TRBD1 (6 bases). V was pared by 0 bases and J by 4 bases, with 15 bases between. This CDR3 comprises 15 residues. The V gene's germline CDR1 is GTSNPN and CDR2 SVGIG (reference sequence). CDR3: CAWSVGGRWGTEAFF. The DNA of the CDR3 is TGTGCCTGGAGTGTAGGGGGTCGATGGGGCACTGAAGCTTTCTTT.

In regard to this clonotype: A much larger clone is a single base away; this may be a read error. V gene TRBV5-1 combines with J gene TRBJ2-1, with D possibly being TRBD2 (6 bases). The CDR3 sequence is 15 residues long. Germline CDR1 reads SGHRS; CDR2 reads YFSETQ. Trimming took off 0 bases at V and 7 bases at J, with 14 bases between the two ends. The CDR3 sequence: CASSLASRGTNEQFF. CDR3 nucleotides: TGCGCCAGCAGCTTGGCGTCTCGCGGGACGAATGAGCAGTTCTTC.

This clonotype was seen more than once but under ten times. The chain combines TRBV18 with TRBJ2-3; D could derive from TRBD1 or TRBD2 (5 bases each). V was pared by 3 bases and J by 6 bases, with 13 bases between. The CDR3 covers 14 residues. CDR1 KGHSH and CDR2 LQKENI come from the germline V gene. The CDR3 sequence is CASSPGRSYDTQYF. DNA for the CDR3: TGTGCCAGCTCACCGGGACGTAGTTATGATACGCAGTATTTT.

About this clonotype itself: It may be a read error: a sequence one base away is much more abundant. The chain carries TRBV6-5 and TRBJ2-1, with 8 positions matching TRBD2. The germline CDR1 and CDR2 sequences are MNHEY and SVGAGI. The ends lost 1 base at V and 12 bases at J; junction bases unmatched: 14. The CDR3 contains 16 residues. CDR3 region: CASSYLWTSNTVAQFF. The DNA of the CDR3 is TGTGCCAGCAGTTACTTGTGGACTAGCAATACAGTTGCGCAGTTCTTC.

The J gene is TRBJ1-5, the V gene TRBV18; unclear D gene. The V gene lost 2 bases and the J gene lost 3 bases, with 5 bases spanning the gap. CDR1 and CDR2 from the germline V gene are KGHSH and LQKENI. This CDR3 comprises 13 residues. The CDR3 DNA reads as TGTGCCAGCTCACCAGGGATCAATCAGCCCCAGCATTTT. This translates into CASSPGINQPQHF. The full variable domain, its missing parts supplied by reference TRBV18 and TRBJ1-5, is NAGVMQNPRHLVRRRGQEARLRCSPMKGHSHVYWYRQLPEEGLKFMVYLQKENIIDESGMPKERFSAEFPKEGPSILRIQQVVRGDSAAYFCASSPGINQPQHFGDGTRLSIL.

This clonotype was seen repeatedly, ten times or more. The chain recombines TRBV3-1 with TRBJ1-5; the D is unclear. Germline CDR1 is LGHDT and CDR2 is YNNKEL (reference sequence). The V end lost 1 base, the J end lost 3 bases, and 4 bases lay between the germline ends. This CDR3 comprises 13 residues. This CDR3 reads CASSQGLNQPQHF. The CDR3 bases are TGTGCCAGCAGCCAAGGACTCAATCAGCCCCAGCATTTT.

At least ten counts were recorded for this clonotype. The chain carries TRBV6-5 and TRBJ2-1, with TRBD2 identical over 7 bases. Trimming at V came to 0 bases and at J to 0 bases, leaving 11 bases not matched to a gene. Germline assignment: CDR1 MNHEY and CDR2 SVGAGI. The CDR3 spans 19 residues. The CDR3 reads CASSYSAGLAAFSYNEQFF. The CDR3 DNA is TGTGCCAGCAGTTACTCGGCAGGGCTAGCGGCCTTCTCCTACAATGAGCAGTTCTTC.

The rearrangement uses TRBV28 and TRBJ1-5; TRBD1 agrees at 10 bases. CDR1 is MDHEN and CDR2 is SYDVKM in the germline V gene. The V and J ends lost 3 bases and 1 base, in that order; junction bases with no gene match: 6. CDR3 size: 17 residues. The CDR3, as DNA: TGTGCCAGCAGTTTTGGACAGGGGGTAATGAGCAATCAGCCCCAGCATTTT. Translated, it gives CASSFGQGVMSNQPQHF.

This clonotype was seen a few times. CDR3 loop: CSARVDAGGLRETQYF. CDR3 nucleotide sequence: TGCAGTGCTAGAGTGGATGCGGGAGGATTGAGAGAGACCCAGTACTTC. The chain employs TRBV20-1 and TRBJ2-5, with 8 bases lining up with TRBD2. The CDR3 covers 16 residues. Germline CDR1 DFQATT, CDR2 SNEGSKA (reference sequence). J lost 4 bases, V lost 1 base, and 11 bases had no gene match.

This clonotype occurred many times. The chain is built from TRBV29-1 and TRBJ2-1; D unresolved. Germline CDR1 is SQVTM and CDR2 is ANQGSEA. This CDR3 region has 13 residues. V lost 0 bases and J 2 bases, leaving 5 bases between the germline ends. The CDR3 loop is CSVEDLAYNEQFF. The CDR3 DNA follows: TGCAGCGTTGAAGATCTGGCCTACAATGAGCAGTTCTTC.

This clonotype was seen repeatedly, ten times or more. This rearrangement joins TRBV5-1 to TRBJ1-2, with D possibly matching TRBD1 (5 bases). CDR1 is SGHRS and CDR2 is YFSETQ in the germline V gene. The CDR3 extends over 13 amino acids. The ends were cut back, 4 bases at V and 3 bases at J, with 10 bases in the middle. The DNA of the CDR3 is TGCGCCAGCAGCCGAGACAGACACTATGGCTACACCTTC. Amino acids: CASSRDRHYGYTF.